The 20 T cell receptor beta chains given below trace back to one sample, sequenced in a study of shared clonotypes between healthy human individuals (dated by TCRdb to about 2020). Libraries were prepared through the immunoSEQ multiplex PCR assay. Sourced from immuneACCESS, this table was stored by TCRdb with only in-frame sequences that have V and J called. A share of the clones is absent; for the studies checked, an unresolved V gene accounts for under half, and the remainder has no known explanation. This sample is represented by about half a million clones; roughly 80% of them were singletons. About 12% of the sample goes to the ten largest clones. The sample was PBMCs. These receptors originate from a woman in her forties in good health. Some clones in this sample may be carry-over from other donors' samples.

The V gene is TRBV5-1, the J gene TRBJ2-7; 9 bases fit TRBD2. There are 16 residues in the CDR3. Germline-derived CDR1 and CDR2 are SGHRS and YFSETQ. V lost 0 bases to trimming and J lost 5 bases; unmatched junction nucleotides: 9. In DNA form, the CDR3 reads TGCGCCAGCAGCTTGGAATTGCGGGAGGGCCGCAACGAGCAGTACTTC. It yields the protein CASSLELREGRNEQYF.

V is TRBV6-6 and J is TRBJ2-7; TRBD1 agrees at 8 bases. Looked up from germline, CDR1 is MNHNY and CDR2 is SVGAGI (reference sequence). The CDR3 length is 11 residues. V gave up 8 bases and J gave up 6 bases; unmatched junction bases: 3. DNA for the CDR3: TGTGCCAGCGGACAGGGAATCGAGCAGTACTTC. It encodes CASGQGIEQYF.

The chain links TRBV9 to TRBJ2-3; 12 bases match TRBD2. The CDR3 loop spans 17 amino acids. Germline V CDR1 and CDR2: SGDLS, YYNGEE. The ends lost 3 bases at V and 4 bases at J; junction bases unmatched: 9. The CDR3: CASSAHRLAGDPDTQYF. CDR3 in DNA: TGTGCCAGCAGCGCCCATCGACTAGCGGGAGACCCAGATACGCAGTATTTT.

In its sample, this clone was seen many times. This specimen includes other DNA sequences encoding the same CDR3. The chain carries TRBV7-9 and TRBJ2-3, with D maybe TRBD2 (6 bases). This CDR3 is 16 amino acids long. The germline CDR1 and CDR2 sequences are SEHNR and FQNEAQ (reference sequence). V gave up 5 bases and J gave up 7 bases, with 22 bases separating them. CDR3 residues: CASSLGRLLRENTQYF. For the CDR3, the DNA is TGTGCCAGCAGCCTGGGGAGATTATTGCGGGAAAATACGCAGTATTTT.

The gene calls are TRBV10-3 and TRBJ1-2; D not resolved. This CDR3 has 14 residues. V was shortened by 5 bases and J by 1 base, with 11 bases between the two germline ends. Germline V CDR1 and CDR2: ENHRY, SYGVKD. CDR3 bases: TGTGCCATCAGTCCCCCCGGCGGTAACTATGGCTACACCTTC. Protein sequence: CAISPPGGNYGYTF.

CDR3 nucleotides: TGTGCCAGCAGCGAACGAAGGGACAGACTAGAATACAATGAGCAGTTCTTC. Its protein is CASSERRDRLEYNEQFF. The rearrangement joins TRBV7-9 to TRBJ2-1; a weak D match, TRBD1 (7 bases). V lost 5 bases to trimming and J lost 4 bases, with 21 bases between them. This CDR3 spans 17 amino acids. CDR1 and CDR2 from the germline V gene are SEHNR and FQNEAQ (reference sequence).

The V gene is TRBV5-1, the J gene TRBJ2-7; TRBD2 agrees at 12 bases. V shed 0 bases, J shed 3 bases, and the junction held 4 bases outside the gene matches. The CDR3 has 16 amino acids. Per the germline V gene, CDR1 is SGHRS and CDR2 is YFSETQ. This CDR3 is CASSLAGTSGLYEQYF. The CDR3 DNA sequence: TGCGCCAGCAGCTTGGCCGGGACTAGCGGGCTCTACGAGCAGTACTTC.

As to this clone: Since a far larger clone is one base different, this is likely a read error. The V call is TRBV5-1, the J call TRBJ1-4, with 12 bases that match TRBD1. V dropped 6 bases and J dropped 7; count of bases not matched to a gene: 10. CDR3 size: 16 residues. The germline V gene has CDR1 SGHRS and CDR2 YFSETQ. In DNA form, the CDR3 reads TGCGCCAGCATCATCGGGGACAGGGGGCGAATTGAAAAACTGTTTTTT. Amino acids: CASIIGDRGRIEKLFF. The complete variable domain, with remaining parts taken from reference TRBV5-1 and TRBJ1-4, reads KAGVTQTPRYLIKTRGQQVTLSCSPISGHRSVSWYQQTPGQGLQFLFEYFSETQRNKGNFPGRFSGRQFSNSRSEMNVSTLELGDSALYLCASIIGDRGRIEKLFFGSGTQLSVL.

A note on this clone: It is likely a read error: a sequence one base away is far more abundant. The rearrangement uses TRBV10-1 and TRBJ2-2; tentatively, D is TRBD2 (5 bases). CDR3 size: 16 residues. Germline V gives CDR1 WNHNN, CDR2 SYGVQD (reference sequence). CDR3 amino acids: CASSESGSADTGEPFF. The CDR3 DNA reads as TGCGCCAGCAGTGAGTCAGGGTCCGCTGACACCGGGGAGCCGTTTTTT.

The V and J genes are TRBV18 and TRBJ2-4; 14 bases match TRBD2. This CDR3 has 17 residues. J gave up 3 bases and V 3 bases, and 4 bases lay outside the gene matches. The germline V gene has CDR1 KGHSH and CDR2 LQKENI. The CDR3 here is CASSPGTSGSSKNIQYF. CDR3 coding DNA: TGTGCCAGCTCACCCGGGACTAGCGGGAGTAGCAAAAACATTCAGTACTTC.

The CDR3 region is CASSLHGEQYF. Here the CDR3 DNA reads TGTGCCAGCAGCTTGCACGGCGAGCAGTACTTC. This sequence joins TRBV11-2 and TRBJ2-7, with D unclear. The V end lost 3 bases, the J end lost 6 bases, and 6 bases lay between the germline ends. CDR3 length: 11 residues. Germline CDR1 reads SGHAT; CDR2 reads FQNNGV.

CDR3 nucleotides: TGTGCCAGCAGTCCCCGAGAGACTAGCGGATACGAGCAGTACTTC. Translating it yields CASSPRETSGYEQYF. This chain joins TRBV6-1 and TRBJ2-7; 9 bases map to TRBD2. Germline trimming cut 5 bases from V and 4 bases from J; bases unmatched to any gene: 9. Germline V gene data show CDR1 as MNHNS and CDR2 as SASEGT. CDR3 length equals 15 residues.

The rearrangement uses TRBV9 and TRBJ1-2; D is uncertain. V gave up 4 bases and J gave up 1 base, with 8 bases separating them. The CDR3 is made up of 13 amino acids. Germline CDR1 is SGDLS and CDR2 is YYNGEE. CDR3 nucleotides: TGTGCCAGCAGCCCCGGGAATAACTATGGCTACACCTTC. The encoded protein is CASSPGNNYGYTF.

The chain has TRBV11-2 and TRBJ2-7; 9 nucleotides agree with TRBD1. The CDR3 is 16 residues long. Trimming cost V 1 base and J 4 bases; bases outside gene matches: 8. Germline V CDR1 and CDR2: SGHAT, FQNNGV. DNA for the CDR3: TGTGCCAGCAGCTTAGGACCACAGGGGGCCCTTTACGAGCAGTACTTC. It translates to CASSLGPQGALYEQYF.

A few counts support this clone. CDR3 DNA sequence: TGTGCCAGCACCCATTTCCGCGGATCGCGAGGCTACACCTTC. Translated: CASTHFRGSRGYTF. The chain recombines TRBV6-1 with TRBJ1-2, with D uncertain. The CDR3 loop spans 14 amino acids. V was cut by 7 bases and J by 8 bases, with 20 bases left in between. Germline assignment: CDR1 MNHNS and CDR2 SASEGT.

In regard to this clone: This likely reflects a read error, since a far larger clone is one base away. The V gene is TRBV5-6, the J gene TRBJ1-2; D is unresolved. This CDR3 spans 12 amino acids. From germline, CDR1 is SGHDT and CDR2 YYEEEE. The germline V and J ends were trimmed by 0 bases and 8 bases, with 8 bases remaining between them. CDR3 amino acids: CASSLGSQGYTF. Here the CDR3 DNA reads TGTGCCAGCAGCTTGGGCAGTCAGGGCTACACCTTC.

A note on this clone: This likely stems from a read error, as it lies one base from a far larger clone. The V gene is TRBV4-2, the J gene TRBJ2-1, with 10 bases matching TRBD1. This CDR3 spans 15 amino acids. Per the germline V gene, CDR1 is LGHNA and CDR2 is YNFKEQ. Losses at the gene ends were 5 bases for V and 8 bases for J; bases not matched to a gene: 9. CDR3 loop: CASSYSGQGEDEQFF. CDR3 nucleotides: TGTGCCAGCAGCTACTCTGGACAGGGGGAGGATGAGCAGTTCTTC.

This clone occurred once. The rearrangement uses TRBV19 and TRBJ2-7; D not certain. This CDR3 is 14 amino acids long. Trimming cost V 5 bases and J 3 bases, with 14 bases left between them. The germline CDR1 and CDR2 sequences are LNHDA and SQIVND (reference sequence). CDR3: CASSAVSRGYEQYF. The CDR3 coding sequence is TGTGCCAGTAGTGCGGTCTCCAGAGGCTACGAGCAGTACTTC.

The CDR3 protein is CASSYKREQYF. DNA for the CDR3: TGTGCCAGCAGTTACAAGCGCGAGCAGTACTTC. V is TRBV6-5 and J is TRBJ2-7; D remains ambiguous. Germline lookup yields CDR1 MNHEY and CDR2 SVGAGI. The CDR3 has 11 residues. The ends were cut back, 2 bases at V and 6 bases at J, with 5 bases in the middle.

With respect to this clone: A read error is the likely source, as a far larger clone sits one nucleotide away. This chain uses TRBV5-6 with TRBJ1-3; D is unclear. CDR3 size: 13 residues. In germline, CDR1 is SGHDT, CDR2 YYEEEE. The CDR3 spells CASSPGSVNTIYF. CDR3 DNA sequence: TGTGCCAGCAGCCCCGGCTCTGTAAACACCATATATTTT.